The 21 T cell receptor beta chains presented below share a single source sample, sequenced in a study of cytomegalovirus exposure and HLA in healthy donors. The PCR was carried out with 60 Vbeta primers and 13 Jbeta primers. Repertoires were generated with immunoSEQ multiplex PCR, while TCRdb's copy carries only in-frame clones and drops some. The sample includes 150,000 to 200,000 clones, 60% to 80% of them seen just once. Material: PBMCs. Receptors originate from a man in his fifties or sixties in good health and CMV-seropositive.

The CDR3 DNA sequence: TGTGCCAGCAGCGTAACCGGGACAGCCGAAGCTTTCTTT. Its translation is CASSVTGTAEAFF. The chain is built from TRBV9 and TRBJ1-1; 7 nucleotides match TRBD1. The CDR3 totals 13 residues. Looked up from germline, CDR1 is SGDLS and CDR2 is YYNGEE. Trimming at V came to 1 base and at J to 8 bases, leaving 5 bases not matched to a gene.

The chain recombines TRBV7-2 with TRBJ2-1; TRBD1 might be the D (5 bases). Trimming took off 5 bases at V and 4 bases at J, with 12 bases between the two ends. This CDR3 comprises 14 residues. The germline V gene encodes CDR1 SGHTA and CDR2 FQGNSA. CDR3 residues: CASSGQGRYNEQFF. Written as DNA, the CDR3 is TGTGCCAGCAGCGGCCAGGGTAGGTACAATGAGCAGTTCTTC. Based on the CDR3 plus reference TRBV7-2 and TRBJ2-1, the full variable domain is GAGVSQSPSNKVTEKGKDVELRCDPISGHTALYWYRQSLGQGLEFLIYFQGNSAPDKSGLPSDRFSAERTGGSVSTLTIQRTQQEDSAVYLCASSGQGRYNEQFFGPGTRLTVL.

The chain joins TRBV4-1 to TRBJ2-7, with D possibly being TRBD2 (6 bases). Germline-derived CDR1 and CDR2 are MGHRA and YSYEKL. CDR3 size: 13 residues. Trimming took 2 bases from V and 4 from J, leaving 9 bases between them. CDR3 bases: TGCGCCAGCAGCCAATGGGACTCATACGAGCAGTACTTC. Amino acid sequence: CASSQWDSYEQYF.

The rearrangement joins TRBV11-1 to TRBJ1-1, with 7 bases fitting TRBD1. Germline CDR1 is SGHAT and CDR2 is FQDESV (reference sequence). The CDR3 spans 15 residues. The junction had 3 bases not matched to a gene; V was cut back by 1 base and J by 1 base. CDR3 coding DNA: TGTGCCAGCAGCTTAGAAGGGGGCGCGAACACTGAAGCTTTCTTT. Translation: CASSLEGGANTEAFF.

The chain is built from TRBV5-4 and TRBJ2-1; TRBD1 might be the D (6 bases). The CDR3 is 15 residues long. Germline V gene sequence: CDR1 SGHNT, CDR2 YYREEE (reference sequence). V dropped 1 base and J dropped 2 bases, with 10 bases sitting between them. In DNA, the CDR3 is TGTGCCAGCAGCTTGACAGGGCTTCCCTACAATGAGCAGTTCTTC. Amino acids: CASSLTGLPYNEQFF.

The chain has TRBV5-8 and TRBJ1-5; perhaps TRBD1 as D (6 bases). The CDR3 covers 15 residues. V lost 4 bases to trimming and J lost 0 bases, with 11 bases between them. Per germline, CDR1 SGHTS and CDR2 YDEGEE. The CDR3 here is CASSPQGYSNQPQHF. The CDR3 DNA sequence: TGTGCCAGCAGCCCACAGGGTTATAGCAATCAGCCCCAGCATTTT.

The table lists this clone with a count of one. V gene TRBV18 combines with J gene TRBJ2-5; D remains unclear. From germline, CDR1 is KGHSH and CDR2 LQKENI. The CDR3 consists of 14 residues. Trimming cost V 0 bases and J 2 bases, with 7 bases left between them. The CDR3 DNA reads TGTGCCAGCTCACCACCGAACAGTCAAGAGACCCAGTACTTC. Translation gives CASSPPNSQETQYF.

The chain is built from TRBV19 and TRBJ1-1, with TRBD1 matching over 9 bases. V shed 5 bases and J 4 bases; nucleotides not matched to a gene: 8. The CDR3 sequence is 15 residues long. Germline values: CDR1 LNHDA, CDR2 SQIVND (reference sequence). The CDR3 nucleotides read TGTGCCAGTAGTCTAAGGGACAGGGTGGGCACTGAAGCTTTCTTT. Protein sequence: CASSLRDRVGTEAFF.

This chain links TRBV15 with TRBJ1-5; TRBD1 aligns across 8 bases. With 5 bases clipped from V and 6 bases from J, the junction kept 3 bases outside the gene matches. Germline-derived CDR1 and CDR2 are LNHNV and YYDKDF (reference sequence). The CDR3 contains 13 residues. CDR3 amino acids: CATSADRGQPQHF. The CDR3, as DNA: TGTGCCACCAGCGCCGACAGGGGTCAGCCCCAGCATTTT.

The gene calls are TRBV6-6 and TRBJ2-7; 7 bases align to TRBD1. CDR3 length: 16 residues. Germline CDR1 MNHNY, CDR2 SVGAGI (reference sequence). The V and J ends lost 6 bases and 1 base, in that order; junction bases with no gene match: 12. The CDR3 here is CASSPLTGTVSYEQYF. The CDR3 DNA is TGTGCCAGCAGCCCATTGACAGGGACGGTTTCCTACGAGCAGTACTTC.

CDR3 nucleotide sequence: TGTGCCAGTCGTGACGCCGCGGCGGGGGGGCCCTACGAGGAGCAGTTCTTC. This encodes CASRDAAAGGPYEEQFF. The rearrangement joins TRBV2 to TRBJ2-1, with 9 bases aligning to TRBD2. The CDR3 is 17 residues long. In germline, CDR1 is SNHLY, CDR2 FYNNEI. V shed 9 bases, J shed 10 bases, and the junction held 22 bases outside the gene matches. Drawing the rest from reference TRBV2 and TRBJ2-1, the complete variable domain is EPEVTQTPSHQVTQMGQEVILRCVPISNHLYFYWYRQILGQKVEFLVSFYNNEISEKSEIFDDQFSVERPDGSNFTLKIRSTKLEDSAMYFCASRDAAAGGPYEEQFFGPGTRLTVL.

This chain links TRBV29-1 with TRBJ2-2; D gene uncertain. The CDR3 totals 12 residues. Trimming left V 7 bases short and J 8 bases short, with 14 bases between. Germline assignment: CDR1 SQVTM and CDR2 ANQGSEA. The CDR3 sequence is CSARDAPGELFF. In DNA, the CDR3 is TGCAGCGCCCGAGATGCCCCGGGGGAGCTGTTTTTT.

The chain has TRBV19 and TRBJ1-1, with D perhaps TRBD1 (5 bases). CDR1 LNHDA and CDR2 SQIVND come from the germline V gene (reference sequence). Trimming pared 6 bases from V and 0 bases from J, leaving 11 bases between. The length of the CDR3 is 14 residues. CDR3 DNA sequence: TGTGCCAGTAGCGCGGGACTCATGAACACTGAAGCTTTCTTT. Translated: CASSAGLMNTEAFF.

This clone was recorded once. The V call is TRBV28, the J call TRBJ1-4; possible D gene TRBD1, 6 bases. In germline, CDR1 is MDHEN, CDR2 SYDVKM. The V gene lost 3 bases and the J gene lost 8 bases, with 16 bases spanning the gap. The CDR3 has 15 amino acids. This chain's CDR3 is CASSFQDSSAEKLFF. As DNA, the CDR3 is TGTGCCAGCAGTTTCCAGGACAGCTCCGCCGAAAAACTGTTTTTT.

The genes are TRBV7-2 and TRBJ1-4; unclear D gene. V was trimmed by 5 bases and J by 4 bases, leaving 8 bases between them. The germline CDR1 and CDR2 sequences are SGHTA and FQGNSA. This CDR3 region has 13 residues. The CDR3 DNA sequence: TGTGCCAGCAGCCAAGAGAATAATGAAAAACTGTTTTTT. It codes for CASSQENNEKLFF.

Only a few counts were recorded for this clone. The chain combines TRBV6-5 with TRBJ2-7; TRBD2 aligns across 7 bases. This CDR3 contains 14 residues. V shed 2 bases and J 2 bases; nucleotides not matched to a gene: 3. Germline CDR1 and CDR2: MNHEY and SVGAGI. CDR3 sequence reads: CASSYTGGAYEQYF. Here the CDR3 DNA reads TGTGCCAGCAGTTACACGGGGGGAGCCTACGAGCAGTACTTC.

Details on this clone: An end of the junction does not agree with germline; a read error may underlie this. The rearrangement uses TRBV9 and TRBJ1-4, with a weak D call TRBD1 (6 bases). CDR1 SGDLS and CDR2 YYNGEE come from the germline V gene. The CDR3 totals 15 residues. The CDR3 here is CASSAEGGANERLFF. CDR3 nucleotide sequence: TGTGCCAGCAGCGCCGAAGGGGGAGCTAATGAAAGACTGTTTTTT.

This chain uses TRBV19 with TRBJ1-2, with D possibly TRBD1 on 5 matching bases. Looked up from germline, CDR1 is LNHDA and CDR2 is SQIVND (reference sequence). The V gene lost 1 base and the J gene lost 6 bases, with 18 bases spanning the gap. The CDR3 totals 16 residues. The CDR3 region is CASSIAPTGGAHGYTF. The DNA for the CDR3 is TGTGCCAGTAGTATAGCACCCACCGGAGGGGCTCATGGCTACACCTTC.

CDR3 region: CASSAGQGGNQPQHF. In DNA form, the CDR3 reads TGTGCCAGCAGCGCGGGACAGGGAGGCAATCAGCCCCAGCATTTT. The rearrangement uses TRBV6-5 and TRBJ1-5; 9 bases map to TRBD1. The germline gives CDR1 MNHEY, CDR2 SVGAGI. J lost 2 bases, V lost 6 bases, and 5 bases had no gene match. The CDR3 extends over 15 amino acids.

This clone is medium-sized within its sample. This chain connects TRBV7-8 to TRBJ1-1; 8 bases map to TRBD1. CDR3 length equals 13 residues. Germline-derived CDR1 and CDR2 are SGHVS and FQNEAQ. V shed 5 bases, J shed 4 bases, and the junction held 3 bases outside the gene matches. The DNA of the CDR3 is TGTGCCAGCAGCCAGGACAGGGCCACTGAAGCTTTCTTT. Protein sequence: CASSQDRATEAFF. Looking up the rest from reference TRBV7-8 and TRBJ1-1 gives the full variable domain: GAGVSQSPRYKVAKRGQDVALRCDPISGHVSLFWYQQALGQGPEFLTYFQNEAQLDKSGLPSDRFFAERPEGSVSTLKIQRTQQEDSAVYLCASSQDRATEAFFGQGTRLTVV.

The J gene is TRBJ2-1, the V gene TRBV19, with 11 positions matching TRBD2. The length of the CDR3 is 14 residues. Trimming removed 4 bases from V and 6 bases from J; junction bases left unmatched: 2. In germline, CDR1 is LNHDA, CDR2 SQIVND (reference sequence). CDR3 coding DNA: TGTGCCAGTAGTAGGCTAGCGGGGGGCAATGAGCAGTTCTTC. It encodes CASSRLAGGNEQFF. Based on the CDR3 plus reference TRBV19 and TRBJ2-1, the full variable domain is DGGITQSPKYLFRKEGQNVTLSCEQNLNHDAMYWYRQDPGQGLRLIYYSQIVNDFQKGDIAEGYSVSREKKESFPLTVTSAQKNPTAFYLCASSRLAGGNEQFFGPGTRLTVL.